What follows are 9 T cell receptor beta chains derived from one specimen sequenced in a study of blood T cell repertoires in COVID-19. This table comes from immunoSEQ multiplex PCR, and its TCRdb copy is limited to in-frame clones, with some not included. Among around 300,000 clones listed, almost 85% were seen once. The sequenced sample was peripheral blood. Every receptor here comes from a human donor in a cohort sampled during active COVID-19.

This rearrangement joins TRBV6-5 to TRBJ1-1; D is unclear. Trimming stripped 6 bases from V and 0 bases from J, with 14 bases between. From germline, CDR1 is MNHEY and CDR2 SVGAGI. This CDR3 comprises 15 residues. CDR3 in DNA: TGTGCCAGCAGACAGACCGTCGGGATGAACACTGAAGCTTTCTTT. Protein product: CASRQTVGMNTEAFF.

Comment on this clone: At the DNA level, this CDR3 is encoded by other sequences in the same sample as well. The chain is built from TRBV6-5 and TRBJ1-5; D might be TRBD1 (6 bases). The length of the CDR3 is 13 residues. V was cut by 5 bases and J by 7 bases, with 12 bases left in between. Germline V CDR1 and CDR2: MNHEY, SVGAGI. The CDR3, as DNA: TGTGCCAGCAGTCTTACAGGGTGGCAGCCCCAGCATTTT. This encodes CASSLTGWQPQHF.

This clone was observed a few times. The V call is TRBV5-1, the J call TRBJ1-2; possible D gene TRBD1, 6 bases. The ends were cut back, 7 bases at V and 6 bases at J, with 10 bases in the middle. This CDR3 comprises 11 residues. CDR1 is SGHRS and CDR2 is YFSETQ in the germline V gene. Here the CDR3 DNA reads TGCGCCAGCGGGCAGGGGAATGGCTACACCTTC. Residues: CASGQGNGYTF.

The V gene is TRBV7-8, the J gene TRBJ1-1, with 7 bases matching TRBD1. J lost 2 bases, V lost 10 bases, and 7 bases had no gene match. Germline-derived CDR1 and CDR2 are SGHVS and FQNEAQ. This CDR3 comprises 13 residues. In DNA form, the CDR3 reads TGTGCCACCTATCGGGACAGCAACACTGAAGCTTTCTTT. Its translation is CATYRDSNTEAFF.

Here the CDR3 DNA reads TGCGCCAGCAGCTATTCTTTCTTTAATGAGCAGTTCTTC. This gives the protein CASSYSFFNEQFF. V and J are TRBV4-1 and TRBJ2-1; unclear D gene. Germline V lookup: CDR1 MGHRA, CDR2 YSYEKL. Trimming took 5 bases from V and 7 from J, leaving 12 bases between them. The CDR3 runs to 13 residues.

The chain links TRBV2 to TRBJ2-1, with 9 bases identical to TRBD2. J lost 10 bases, V lost 7 bases, and 11 bases had no gene match. CDR1 SNHLY and CDR2 FYNNEI come from the germline V gene. CDR3 length: 14 amino acids. CDR3 bases: TGTGCCAGCAAAGGGACTAGCAACCTCGAGGAGCAGTTCTTC. Residues: CASKGTSNLEEQFF.

CDR3 nucleotides: TGTGCCAGCAGTAGGGAGCCTTTCACAGATACGCAGTATTTT. Protein product: CASSREPFTDTQYF. The chain uses TRBV5-5 and TRBJ2-3; D may be TRBD2 (5 bases). Germline V lookup: CDR1 SGHKS, CDR2 YYEKEE (reference sequence). The ends were cut back, 5 bases at V and 2 bases at J, with 12 bases in the middle. The CDR3 is made up of 14 amino acids.

The chain carries TRBV12-5 and TRBJ2-5; D unresolved. This CDR3 is built from 13 residues. Germline lookup yields CDR1 LGHNT and CDR2 FRNRAP. The V end was cut by 1 base, the J end by 5 bases, with 8 bases between. The CDR3 sequence is CASGLALRETQYF. CDR3 coding DNA: TGTGCTAGTGGTTTGGCTCTCCGGGAGACCCAGTACTTC.

The V and J genes are TRBV7-6 and TRBJ1-5; D is unresolved. V shed 5 bases and J shed 4 bases, with 9 bases lying between them. Germline CDR1 SGHVS, CDR2 FNYEAQ. CDR3 length: 13 residues. As DNA, the CDR3 is TGTGCCAGCAGCACCAGATATAATCAGCCCCAGCATTTT. It yields the protein CASSTRYNQPQHF. Full variable domain (missing parts from reference TRBV7-6 and TRBJ1-5): GAGVSQSPRYKVTKRGQDVALRCDPISGHVSLYWYRQALGQGPEFLTYFNYEAQQDKSGLPNDRFSAERPEGSISTLTIQRTEQRDSAMYRCASSTRYNQPQHFGDGTRLSIL.